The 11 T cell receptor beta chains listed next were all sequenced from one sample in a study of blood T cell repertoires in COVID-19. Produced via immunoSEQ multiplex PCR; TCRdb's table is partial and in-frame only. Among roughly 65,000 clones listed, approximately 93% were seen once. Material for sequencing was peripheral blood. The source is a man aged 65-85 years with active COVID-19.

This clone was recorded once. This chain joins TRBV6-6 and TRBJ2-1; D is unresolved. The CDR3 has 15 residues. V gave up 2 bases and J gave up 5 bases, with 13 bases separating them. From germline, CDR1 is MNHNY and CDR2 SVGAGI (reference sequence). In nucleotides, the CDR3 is TGTGCCAGCAGTTACCCGTGGCCCACAGACAATGAGCAGTTCTTC. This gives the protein CASSYPWPTDNEQFF.

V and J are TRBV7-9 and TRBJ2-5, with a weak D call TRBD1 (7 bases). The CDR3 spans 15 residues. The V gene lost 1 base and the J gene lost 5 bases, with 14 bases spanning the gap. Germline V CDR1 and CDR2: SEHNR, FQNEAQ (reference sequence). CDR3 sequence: CASSLVETGRETQYF. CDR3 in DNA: TGTGCCAGCAGCTTAGTGGAGACAGGGAGGGAGACCCAGTACTTC.

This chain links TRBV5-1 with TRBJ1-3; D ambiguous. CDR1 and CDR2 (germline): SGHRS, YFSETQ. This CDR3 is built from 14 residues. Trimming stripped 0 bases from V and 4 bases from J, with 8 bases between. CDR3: CASSLDQQGNTIYF. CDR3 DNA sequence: TGCGCCAGCAGCTTGGACCAACAGGGAAACACCATATATTTT. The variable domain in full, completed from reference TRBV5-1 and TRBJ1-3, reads KAGVTQTPRYLIKTRGQQVTLSCSPISGHRSVSWYQQTPGQGLQFLFEYFSETQRNKGNFPGRFSGRQFSNSRSEMNVSTLELGDSALYLCASSLDQQGNTIYFGEGSWLTVV.

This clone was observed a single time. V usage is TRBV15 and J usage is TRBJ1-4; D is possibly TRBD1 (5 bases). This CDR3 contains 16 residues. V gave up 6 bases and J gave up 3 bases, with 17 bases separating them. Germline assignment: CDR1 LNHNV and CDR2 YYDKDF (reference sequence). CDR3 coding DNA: TGTGCCACCAGGGCGCGTGGGGCTGCGGCTAATGAAAAACTGTTTTTT. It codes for CATRARGAAANEKLFF.

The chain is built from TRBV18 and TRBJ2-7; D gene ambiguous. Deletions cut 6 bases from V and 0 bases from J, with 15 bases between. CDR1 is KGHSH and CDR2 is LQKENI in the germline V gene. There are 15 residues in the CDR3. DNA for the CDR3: TGTGCCAGCTCGGTAAGTTGCGATAGCTCCTACGAGCAGTACGTC. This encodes CASSVSCDSSYEQYV.

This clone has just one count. The CDR3, as DNA: TGTGCCAGCAGCTATAACAGGGAAGGACAGCCCCAGCATTTT. As protein: CASSYNREGQPQHF. J is TRBJ1-5 and V is TRBV7-8; tentatively, D is TRBD1 (6 bases). The CDR3 covers 14 residues. Trimming removed 4 bases at V and 7 bases at J, with 14 bases between. Germline CDR1 reads SGHVS; CDR2 reads FQNEAQ.

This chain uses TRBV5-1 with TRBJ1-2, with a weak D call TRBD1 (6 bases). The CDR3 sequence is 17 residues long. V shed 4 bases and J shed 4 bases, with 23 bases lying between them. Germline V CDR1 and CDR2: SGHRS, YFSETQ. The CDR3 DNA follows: TGCGCCAGCAGCAAAAACTCGGACGGACAGCCCCCCTATGGCTACACCTTC. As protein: CASSKNSDGQPPYGYTF.

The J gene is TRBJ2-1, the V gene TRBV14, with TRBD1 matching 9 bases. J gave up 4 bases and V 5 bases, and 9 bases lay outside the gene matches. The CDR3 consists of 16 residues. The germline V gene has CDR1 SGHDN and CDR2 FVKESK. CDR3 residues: CASSTLTGGAYNEQFF. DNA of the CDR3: TGTGCCAGCAGCACCCTTACAGGGGGCGCTTACAATGAGCAGTTCTTC.

In DNA, the CDR3 is TGTGCCAGCAGTTACGGGGGGGCCCGGGAGACCCAGTACTTC. Protein sequence: CASSYGGARETQYF. The gene calls are TRBV6-5 and TRBJ2-5, with D possibly TRBD2 on 7 matching bases. This CDR3 is 14 amino acids long. CDR1 is MNHEY, CDR2 SVGAGI, per germline. The V end was cut by 2 bases, the J end by 5 bases, with 12 bases between.

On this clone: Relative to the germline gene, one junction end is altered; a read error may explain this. DNA for the CDR3: TGCGATACAGGGAACGAGCAGTACTTC. As protein: CDTGNEQYF. The V call is TRBV12-3 or TRBV12-4, the J call TRBJ2-7; D perhaps matches TRBD1 (6 bases). The CDR3 has 9 residues.

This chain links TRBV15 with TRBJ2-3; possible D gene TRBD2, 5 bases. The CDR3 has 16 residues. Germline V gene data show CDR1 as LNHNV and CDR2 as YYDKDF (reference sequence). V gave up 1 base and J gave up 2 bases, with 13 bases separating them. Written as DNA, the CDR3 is TGTGCCACCAGCAGAGTTACCGGACTGCCCACAGATACGCAGTATTTT. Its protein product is CATSRVTGLPTDTQYF.